This T cell receptor beta chain derives from a study of blood T cell repertoires in COVID-19. Study overall: Spain, Italy and the United States supplied samples that represented acute and convalescent COVID-19.

Authors' methods: Amplification of reference gene primers was used by the study to estimate nucleated cell counts. Sequenced by immunoSEQ multiplex PCR; TCRdb stores in-frame clones only, minus some. That table furnishes V, J and clone size, whereas the DNA furnished D and trimming. The table includes 80,000 or so clones, about four fifths detected once. V gave up 5 bases and J gave up 5 bases; unmatched junction bases: 15. This CDR3 is built from 16 residues. Germline V gene lookup returns CDR1 MNHEY and CDR2 SMNVEV (reference sequence). This clone has only one observation. The specimen sequenced was peripheral blood. V gene TRBV27 combines with J gene TRBJ2-7, with 7 nucleotides matching TRBD1. The receptor's source is a man aged 55 to 70 with acute or convalescent COVID-19. The chain's CDR3 is CASSPSQDRDIHEQYF. Here the CDR3 DNA reads TGTGCCAGCAGTCCCAGCCAAGACAGGGATATCCACGAGCAGTACTTC.